A selection of T cell receptor beta chains follows, all from one sample in a study of CD8 T cells in ankylosing spondylitis. TCRdb re-analysed the 5' RACE reads in MiXCR, keeping a single row per CDR3 protein. The sample contains hundreds of thousands of distinct CDR3 sequences, roughly 25% of which appear only once. Sequencing used blood, either unsorted or a sorted T cell fraction (not recorded which). These receptors originate from a male donor with ankylosing spondylitis. CDR3s include the opening cysteine and the closing phenylalanine or tryptophan. Fields, in order: V gene, clone size, J gene, CDR3 protein. A row's size may be missing; if present it is once, few, many or a size class.

TRBV20-1	.	TRBJ2-1	CSASGRPNEQFF
TRBV12-3/TRBV12-4	few	TRBJ1-4	CASSFLTRGLEKLFF
TRBV7-9	.	TRBJ1-1	CASSRDMNTEAFF
TRBV5-1	.	TRBJ1-2	CASSVDRGRNYGYTF
TRBV7-2	few	TRBJ2-7	CASGRSGRAAYEQYF
TRBV5-1	.	TRBJ2-3	CASSFLAGETTDTQYF
TRBV3-1	.	TRBJ2-1	CASSQVPSGSFGQFF
TRBV25-1	.	TRBJ2-7	CASSLGTSGRGVEQYF
TRBV5-1	few	TRBJ2-3	CASSLTTSVRPDTQYF
TRBV5-1	few	TRBJ2-5	CASSLSSGKEETQYF
TRBV20-1	few	TRBJ2-7	CSAGESTEAYEQYF
TRBV2	few	TRBJ2-1	CASSAGSASYNEQFF
TRBV3-1	few	TRBJ2-3	CASTKRQGADTQYF
TRBV5-6	many	TRBJ1-5	CASSPGTGDSNQPQHF
TRBV16	.	TRBJ1-1	CASSQGRDEKAFF
TRBV11-2	.	TRBJ2-3	CASSLQVGGRIDTQYF
TRBV5-1	.	TRBJ1-6	CASSLRISSYNSPLHF
TRBV20-1	.	TRBJ1-5	CSGRGPSNQPQHF
TRBV5-1	.	TRBJ1-1	CASSLSGARGNTEAFF
TRBV29-1	.	TRBJ2-1	CSVVRERVEQFF
TRBV9	few	TRBJ2-2	CASSGNLGETGELFF
TRBV10-3	few	TRBJ1-5	CAISESGQGDSNQPQHF
TRBV5-1	few	TRBJ1-2	CASSLDSNLLGGYTF
TRBV5-1	.	TRBJ1-1	CASSPSIDRLNTEAFF
TRBV27	.	TRBJ1-5	CASSSRGGQQPQHF
TRBV20-1	.	TRBJ2-1	CSAMAVVWDPADEQFF
TRBV2	.	TRBJ2-7	CASSEALEPYEQYF
TRBV3-1	.	TRBJ1-6	CASSQEFLIGSPLHF
TRBV6-5	.	TRBJ1-6	CASSNWDRNSPLHF
TRBV5-1	few	TRBJ2-1	CASSFDPGPKGEFF
TRBV7-9	.	TRBJ2-1	CASSATWTSGENEQFF
TRBV5-8	.	TRBJ2-1	CASSLAMGQHNEQFF
TRBV5-1	.	TRBJ2-2	CASSAFTGATGELFF
TRBV30	few	TRBJ1-2	CAWARDRFNYGYTF
TRBV12-3/TRBV12-4	.	TRBJ2-3	CASSGLAGGPDTQYF
TRBV7-2	.	TRBJ2-3	CASSRTAAGGRTDTQYF
TRBV20-1	.	TRBJ2-7	CSAPPEVQGYEQYF
TRBV12-3/TRBV12-4	.	TRBJ1-1	CASSFEYAATEAFF
TRBV7-8	few	TRBJ1-1	CASSARSSEAFF
TRBV5-1	few	TRBJ2-1	CASSLGTSGSGIF
TRBV20-1	few	TRBJ2-7	CSAKSPGALEQYF
TRBV4-2	few	TRBJ2-1	CASSQEWDSTMKQFF
TRBV5-5	.	TRBJ2-1	CASSVEVEQFF
TRBV3-1	few	TRBJ1-1	CASSQPLGGTEAFF
TRBV3-1	.	TRBJ2-1	CASSQDRIAGRQFF
TRBV11-2	few	TRBJ2-1	CASSTEATSGRNEQFF
TRBV5-1	.	TRBJ1-3	CASSKGQSGNTIYF
TRBV5-1	.	TRBJ2-1	CASSFTGINEQFF
TRBV7-6	.	TRBJ2-5	CASSLLSAGVQETQYF